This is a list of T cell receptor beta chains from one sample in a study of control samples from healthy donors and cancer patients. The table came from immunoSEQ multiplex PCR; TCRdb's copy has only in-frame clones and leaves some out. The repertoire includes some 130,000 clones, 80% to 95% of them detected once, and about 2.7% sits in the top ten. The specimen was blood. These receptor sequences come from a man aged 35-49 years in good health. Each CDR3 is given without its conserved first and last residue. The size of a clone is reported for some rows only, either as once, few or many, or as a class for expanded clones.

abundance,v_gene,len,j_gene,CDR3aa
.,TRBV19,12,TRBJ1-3,ASSPKQRVNTIY
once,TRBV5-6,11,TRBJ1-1,ASSQDRAAEAF
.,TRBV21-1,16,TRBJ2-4,ASRSPRDRDLAKNIQY
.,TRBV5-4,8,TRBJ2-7,ATGDYEQY
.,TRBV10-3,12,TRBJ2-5,AISDNLLKETQY
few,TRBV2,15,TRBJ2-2,ASSMTLLQGVYGELF
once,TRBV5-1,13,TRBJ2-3,ASSLSRGGPDTQY
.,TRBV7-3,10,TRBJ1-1,ASSSDRGLAF
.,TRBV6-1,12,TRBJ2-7,ASSERDRGYEQY
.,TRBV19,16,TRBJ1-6,ASSRRNVDSISNSPLH
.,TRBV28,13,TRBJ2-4,ASSPYSSGGYIQY
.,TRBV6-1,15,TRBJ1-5,ASSEAYGGGSNQPQH
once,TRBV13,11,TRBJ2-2,ASSLLGSGELF
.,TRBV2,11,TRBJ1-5,ASKGQSNQPQH
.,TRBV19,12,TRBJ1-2,ASRFTGGDYGYT
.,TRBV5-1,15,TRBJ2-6,ASSIPQDRSGANVLT
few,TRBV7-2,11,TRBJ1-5,ASSLSRVQPQH
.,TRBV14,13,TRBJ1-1,ASSQGVGWDTEAF
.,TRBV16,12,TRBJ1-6,ASSQHRDNSPLH
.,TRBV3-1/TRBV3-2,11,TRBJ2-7,ASRRSGGYEQY
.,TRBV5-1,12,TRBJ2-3,ASSLKYGGDTQY
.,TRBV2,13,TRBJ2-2,ASRDRGAYTGELF
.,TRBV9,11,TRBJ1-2,ASSTDSNYGYT
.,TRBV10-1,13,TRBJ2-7,ASSEQASGGHEQY
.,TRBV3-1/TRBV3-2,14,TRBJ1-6,ASSQAGAGGNSPLH
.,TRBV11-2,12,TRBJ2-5,ASSSEETVWTQY
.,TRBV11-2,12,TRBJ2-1,ASMPGLALYEQF
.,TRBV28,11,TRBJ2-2,AGGQANTGELF
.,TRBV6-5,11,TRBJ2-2,ASEWGNTGELF
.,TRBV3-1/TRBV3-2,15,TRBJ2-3,ASTRTSGGTSTDTQY
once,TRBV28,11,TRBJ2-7,ASSFMRGGEQY
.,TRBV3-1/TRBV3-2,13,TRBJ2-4,ASSPNGLAKNIQY
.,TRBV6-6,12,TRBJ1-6,ASSTSGSDSPLH
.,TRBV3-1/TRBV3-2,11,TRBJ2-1,ASSREPVNEQF
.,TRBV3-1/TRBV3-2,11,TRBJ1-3,ASRQGAGNTIY
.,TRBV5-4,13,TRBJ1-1,ASSLLGGENTEAF
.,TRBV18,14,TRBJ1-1,ASSPIEGAGNTEAF
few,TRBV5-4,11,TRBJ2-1,ASSQTSTNEQF
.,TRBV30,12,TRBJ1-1,AWSGDRKNTEAF
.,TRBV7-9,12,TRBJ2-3,ASSLRTATDTQY
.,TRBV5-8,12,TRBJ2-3,ASGTGTGTDTQY
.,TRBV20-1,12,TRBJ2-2,SASRGALGGELF
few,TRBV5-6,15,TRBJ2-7,ASSKTRRDRGSYEQY
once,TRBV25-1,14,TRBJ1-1,ASTPPDHRAGRKAF
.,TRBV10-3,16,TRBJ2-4,AISEGSGGAGGKNIQY
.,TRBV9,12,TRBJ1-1,ASSVGSANTEAF
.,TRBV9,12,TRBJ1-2,ASSPADSRYGYT
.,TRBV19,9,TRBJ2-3,ASSPGDTQY
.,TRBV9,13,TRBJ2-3,ASSGARTSSDTQY
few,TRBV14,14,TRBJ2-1,ASSRFSSGEYNEQF
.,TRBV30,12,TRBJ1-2,AWSIGFSGYGYT
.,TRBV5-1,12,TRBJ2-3,ASSVSGAADTQY
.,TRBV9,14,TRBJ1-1,ASSPHQGSSGTEAF
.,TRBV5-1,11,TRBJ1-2,ASSLEGNYGYT
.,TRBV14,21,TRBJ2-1,ASSPSGTSGGHPPVSSYNEQF
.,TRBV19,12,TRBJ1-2,ASSIAGSSNGYT
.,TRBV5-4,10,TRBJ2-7,ASSDRPYEQY
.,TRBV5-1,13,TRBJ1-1,ASSSDNGWDTEAF
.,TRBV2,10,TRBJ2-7,ASSDRGYEQY
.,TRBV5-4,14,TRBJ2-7,ASSLVFGTGAYEQY